The 9 T cell receptor beta chains below come from one sample, sequenced in a study of long-term antiretroviral therapy in people with HIV. Samples were assayed with immunoSEQ v3.0 at survey level. Repertoires were generated with immunoSEQ multiplex PCR, while TCRdb's copy carries only in-frame clones and drops some. The sample lists 25,000 to 35,000 clones, 85% to 95% occurring once. Sequenced material: unsorted PBMCs, taken about 6.5 years after starting antiretroviral therapy. Receptors originate from a woman aged 40 to 49 with HIV.

This chain connects TRBV18 to TRBJ2-6; the D is unclear. The V gene lost 2 bases and the J gene lost 2 bases, with 1 base spanning the gap. The V gene's germline CDR1 is KGHSH and CDR2 LQKENI. The CDR3 consists of 13 residues. CDR3 sequence reads: CASSPAGANVLTF. The CDR3 region has the DNA TGTGCCAGCTCACCAGCTGGGGCCAACGTCCTGACTTTC.

V usage is TRBV30 and J usage is TRBJ2-5, with D perhaps matching TRBD2 (5 bases). This CDR3 has 15 residues. Germline lookup yields CDR1 GTSNPN and CDR2 SVGIG (reference sequence). The ends were cut back, 2 bases at V and 4 bases at J, with 17 bases in the middle. CDR3 bases: TGTGCCTGGAGTCCCCCCCTCGGAGGAGGAGAGACCCAGTACTTC. This translates into CAWSPPLGGGETQYF.

This chain joins TRBV19 and TRBJ2-2; maybe TRBD1 (5 bases). The CDR3 length is 18 residues. V lost 3 bases, J lost 4 bases, and 21 bases lay in between. Germline V gene lookup returns CDR1 LNHDA and CDR2 SQIVND (reference sequence). The CDR3 reads CASSISQVRLVGTGELFF. The CDR3 coding sequence is TGTGCCAGTAGTATTTCACAGGTCCGGCTAGTAGGCACCGGGGAGCTGTTTTTT.

The chain employs TRBV30 and TRBJ2-6; D is unresolved. Trimming removed 5 bases from V and 3 bases from J, with 11 bases in between. Germline loops: CDR1 GTSNPN, CDR2 SVGIG (reference sequence). The CDR3 sequence is 14 residues long. The CDR3 DNA follows: TGTGCCTGGGGGTCCGGGCATGGGGCCAACGTCCTGACTTTC. Translation gives CAWGSGHGANVLTF. Complete variable domain (other parts from reference TRBV30 and TRBJ2-6): SQTIHQWPATLVQPVGSPLSLECTVEGTSNPNLYWYRQAAGRGLQLLFYSVGIGQISSEVPQNLSASRPQDRQFILSSKKLLLSDSGFYLCAWGSGHGANVLTFGAGSRLTVL.

V is TRBV29-1 and J is TRBJ1-1; D unresolved. Germline V CDR1 and CDR2: SQVTM, ANQGSEA. Between the trimmed V and J ends, which lost 7 bases and 0 bases, there was a span of 12 bases. This CDR3 is 13 amino acids long. CDR3 sequence: CSGTLWVNTEAFF. Here the CDR3 DNA reads TGCAGCGGTACCCTTTGGGTGAACACTGAAGCTTTCTTT.

In this sample, this clone turned up a few times. The chain has TRBV27 and TRBJ1-5, with a possible D match to TRBD1 (5 bases). Trimming stripped 5 bases from V and 7 bases from J, with 12 bases between. The CDR3 length is 13 residues. Germline V CDR1 and CDR2: MNHEY, SMNVEV (reference sequence). CDR3 bases: TGTGCCAGCAGTGTCAGGGTGATGCAGCCCCAGCATTTT. It specifies CASSVRVMQPQHF.

In this sample, this clone turned up a few times. The chain joins TRBV30 to TRBJ1-5; D ambiguous. The V gene lost 5 bases and the J gene lost 0 bases, with 8 bases spanning the gap. The germline gives CDR1 GTSNPN, CDR2 SVGIG (reference sequence). The CDR3 extends over 13 amino acids. In nucleotides, the CDR3 is TGTGCCTGGGGATTGAGTAGCAATCAGCCCCAGCATTTT. Protein product: CAWGLSSNQPQHF.

V usage is TRBV5-1 and J usage is TRBJ2-3; possible D gene TRBD2, 6 bases. Germline V gives CDR1 SGHRS, CDR2 YFSETQ. V lost 0 bases and J lost 3, with 14 bases in between. The CDR3 extends over 16 amino acids. CDR3 nucleotide sequence: TGCGCCAGCAGCTTGGGTACTAGCCAGAAAACAGATACGCAGTATTTT. This translates into CASSLGTSQKTDTQYF. Full variable domain (outside the CDR3, taken from reference TRBV5-1 and TRBJ2-3): KAGVTQTPRYLIKTRGQQVTLSCSPISGHRSVSWYQQTPGQGLQFLFEYFSETQRNKGNFPGRFSGRQFSNSRSEMNVSTLELGDSALYLCASSLGTSQKTDTQYFGPGTRLTVL.

This rearrangement joins TRBV6-5 to TRBJ1-6; the D gene is possibly TRBD1 (5 bases). The CDR3 length is 14 residues. Germline lookup yields CDR1 MNHEY and CDR2 SVGAGI. V dropped 7 bases and J dropped 3 bases, with 10 bases sitting between them. This CDR3 is CASKETVYNSPLHF. The CDR3 DNA is TGTGCCAGCAAAGAGACAGTCTATAATTCACCCCTCCACTTT.